This T cell receptor beta chain was retrieved from a study of early T cells in non-severe SARS-CoV-2 infection. This clonotype was seen ten or more times. CDR1 GTSNPN and CDR2 SVGIG come from the germline V gene (reference sequence). V dropped 0 bases and J dropped 5; count of bases not matched to a gene: 8. The CDR3 totals 16 residues. Individual cDNA molecules were tagged with unique molecular identifiers. A single record per CDR3 protein comes from TCRdb applying MiXCR to the 5' RACE reads. This repertoire shows about 80,000 distinct CDR3 sequences, about 10% found once; its top ten account for roughly 4.7%.

The sample consisted of whole blood. This clonotype originated in an adult who was a healthcare worker with PCR-confirmed SARS-CoV-2 infection or an uninfected control (not recorded which). The chain has TRBV30 and TRBJ2-5; the match to TRBD2 covers 11 bases. The CDR3 protein is CAWSVTSGGRGETQYF. The CDR3 nucleotides are TGTGCCTGGAGTGTAACTAGCGGGGGACGAGGGGAGACCCAGTACTTC.